This T cell receptor (beta chain) was sequenced for a study of blood T cells in healthy people across ages. Broader study findings: It was not possible, with unsorted PBMCs, to conclusively compare naive and antigen-experienced cells.

The table lists this clonotype with a few counts. As yet, its antigen is unknown. PCR was performed a second time for about 7 to 11 cycles using a sample-barcoded 5' primer and a J-beta primer mix. The template-switch adaptor was a 5' adaptor with 12 random nucleotides. It tagged each cDNA molecule. TCRdb independently ran MiXCR on the 5' RACE reads; one entry per CDR3 protein. The data show 550,000 to 600,000 distinct CDR3 sequences, approximately 25% seen once. The V gene end was trimmed by 4 bases and the J gene end by 2 bases; junction bases not matched to a gene: 10. This CDR3 is built from 16 residues. CDR1 is SGHAT, CDR2 FQNNGV, per germline.

The specimen was blood. This chain uses TRBV11-2 with TRBJ1-2, with 7 bases matching TRBD1. The sequence came from a woman in her 70s in good health. The CDR3 nucleotides read TGTGCCAGCAGCTCACCAAGAGCCAGGGGGAACTATGGCTACACCTTC. Amino acids: CASSSPRARGNYGYTF.